This T cell receptor beta chain was identified in a study of blood T cell repertoires in COVID-19. Here immunoSEQ multiplex PCR was the method, and the copy in TCRdb shows in-frame clones only, minus some. The sample lists approximately 32,000 clones, around 88% occurring once. The CDR3 extends over 14 amino acids. Germline CDR1 and CDR2: SGHRS and YFSETQ. Germline trimming cut 4 bases from V and 4 bases from J; bases unmatched to any gene: 7. This chain joins TRBV5-1 and TRBJ2-7, with 8 bases fitting TRBD1. This TCR derives from a human donor in a cohort sampled during active COVID-19. Specimen: peripheral blood. This CDR3 is CASSKDRADYEQYF. CDR3 coding DNA: TGCGCCAGCAGCAAGGACAGGGCCGATTACGAGCAGTACTTC.